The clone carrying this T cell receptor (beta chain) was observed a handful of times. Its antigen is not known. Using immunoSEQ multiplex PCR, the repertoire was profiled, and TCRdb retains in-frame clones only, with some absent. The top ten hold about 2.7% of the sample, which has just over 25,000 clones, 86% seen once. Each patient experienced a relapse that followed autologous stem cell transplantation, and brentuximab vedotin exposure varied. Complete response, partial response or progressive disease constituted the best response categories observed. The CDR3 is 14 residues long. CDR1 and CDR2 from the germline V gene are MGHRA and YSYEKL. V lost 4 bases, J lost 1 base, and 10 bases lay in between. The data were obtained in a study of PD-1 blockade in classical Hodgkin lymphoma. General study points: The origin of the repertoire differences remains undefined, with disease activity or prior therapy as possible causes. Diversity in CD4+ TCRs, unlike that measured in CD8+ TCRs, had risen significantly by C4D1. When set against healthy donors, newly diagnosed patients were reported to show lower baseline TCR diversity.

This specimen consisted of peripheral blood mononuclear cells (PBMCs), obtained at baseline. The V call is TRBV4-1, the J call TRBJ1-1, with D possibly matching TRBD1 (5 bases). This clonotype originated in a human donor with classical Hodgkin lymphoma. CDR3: CASSLDGGNTEAFF. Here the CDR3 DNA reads TGCGCCAGCAGCCTGGACGGGGGGAACACTGAAGCTTTCTTT.